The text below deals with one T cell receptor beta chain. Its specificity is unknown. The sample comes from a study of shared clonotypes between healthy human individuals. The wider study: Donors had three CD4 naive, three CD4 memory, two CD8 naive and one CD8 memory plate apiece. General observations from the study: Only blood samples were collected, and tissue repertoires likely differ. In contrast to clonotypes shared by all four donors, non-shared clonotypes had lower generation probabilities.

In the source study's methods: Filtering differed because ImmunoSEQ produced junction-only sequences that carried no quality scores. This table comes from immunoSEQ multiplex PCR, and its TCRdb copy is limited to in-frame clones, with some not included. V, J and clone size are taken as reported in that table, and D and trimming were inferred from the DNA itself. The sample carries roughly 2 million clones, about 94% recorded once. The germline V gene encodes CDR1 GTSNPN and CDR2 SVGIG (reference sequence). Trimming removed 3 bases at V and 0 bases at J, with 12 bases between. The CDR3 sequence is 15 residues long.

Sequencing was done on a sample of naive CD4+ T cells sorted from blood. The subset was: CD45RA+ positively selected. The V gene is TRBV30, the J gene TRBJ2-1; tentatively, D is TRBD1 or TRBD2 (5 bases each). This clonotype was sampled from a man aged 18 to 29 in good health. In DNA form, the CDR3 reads TGTGCCTGGAGCGGGGCAGGGTTCTCCTACAATGAGCAGTTCTTC. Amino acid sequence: CAWSGAGFSYNEQFF.